This T cell receptor beta chain was profiled in a study of Ad26.COV2.S vaccination and SARS-CoV-2 variants (dated by TCRdb to about 2021). As for the study more broadly: Vaccine-arm donors were drawn from COV1001, a multicentre, randomized, double-blind, placebo-controlled phase I-IIa trial of Ad26.COV2.S in healthy adults. The specificity and breadth of SARS-CoV-2-reactive T cell receptors after Ad26.COV2.S vaccination were assessed by TCRbeta repertoire sequencing. The TCR-sequenced set comprised around 30 samples: approximately 19 Ad26.COV2.S vaccine recipients, 5 placebo recipients and 8 SARS-CoV-2 convalescent individuals. Ad26.COV2.S was administered intramuscularly at a dose of 5x10^10 or 1x10^11 viral particles, either as one shot or as two shots given 56 days apart. Investigators did not know the trial group allocation while performing experiments and assessing outcomes. Trial participants were randomized into five groups of five: low-dose or high-dose Ad26.COV2.S given once or twice, or placebo on both occasions. The paper as a whole reports these results and caveats: According to the authors, total T cell responses may have been underestimated by the TCR breadth and depth analyses. Spike-specific TCR breadth was higher in Ad26.COV2.S recipients than in placebo recipients (P = 0.0014). Comparable non-spike TCR breadth was observed between vaccine and placebo recipients, consistent with only spike being contained in the vaccine. After vaccination, spike-specific CD8+ and CD4+ T cell responses were reported to show substantial breadth. The study was not powered for comparison of responses between vaccine doses or regimens.

The CDR3 goes from the cysteine to the phenylalanine over 13 residues. The CDR3 DNA has 39 bases and is translated from base 1. The germline V gene yields MNHEY for CDR1 and SVGAGI for CDR2. The V and J ends are trimmed by 2 bases and 3 bases, leaving 7 bases between them. The meaning of the sample's treatment or condition label: about 20 received Ad26.COV2.S at low or high dose, single or two shots; roughly five received placebo; per-sample allocation not given. Repertoires of vaccine and placebo recipients were sequenced from samples taken on day 63 after the first injection. Cohort 1b enrolled about two dozen adults aged 18-55 years at a single site in Boston, USA, between 29 July and 7 August 2020. Ad26.COV2.S was a replication-incompetent adenovirus type 26 vector that expressed a prefusion-stabilized SARS-CoV-2 spike protein derived from the original Wuhan strain. This clone was seen just once. Its antigen has not been determined. The input lacks base qualities; no much larger clone sits a single base away. Other DNA sequences of this sample code for an identical CDR3.

TCRbeta CDR3 regions were sequenced with the immunoSEQ Assay. After extraction, genomic DNA underwent amplification by bias-controlled multiplex PCR, followed by high-throughput sequencing. On the study's bioinformatics: To quantify the absolute abundance of every unique TCRbeta CDR3 region, sequences were collapsed and filtered. T cell fraction was estimated by normalizing TCRbeta template counts to usable DNA, with usable DNA measured through amplification of reference genes found in all nucleated cells. Repertoire TCRs were annotated as SARS-CoV-2-specific by exact matching of V gene, CDR3 amino acid sequence and J gene to a known reactive TCR set. The reference SARS-CoV-2 TCR set came from MIRA and was filtered for enrichment in COVID-19-positive ImmuneCODE repertoires, removing public or cross-reactive TCRs. Using the MIRA antigens, annotated TCRs were further analysed by specific ORF or by position within an ORF. Breadth was defined as annotated unique rearrangements over total unique productive rearrangements; depth was the summed frequency of those rearrangements. Two-sided Wilcoxon rank-sum tests were used to compare TCR breadth between groups. What TCRdb holds here is the immuneACCESS table cut down to in-frame rearrangements. Part of the clones is not present; checked against another copy, under half of the missing clones reflect an unresolved V gene, and the others are unexplained. V and J calls plus clone size are reproduced from that table; the DNA served to infer D and trimming. This sample holds roughly 250,000 clones; around 90% were observed only once. The leading ten clones occupy approximately 3% of the sample.

The sequence derives from a person between 18 and 60 years old who received the Ad26.COV2.S COVID-19 vaccine or a placebo. The rearrangement joined TRBV6-5 to TRBJ1-1, with the D gene not clear enough to name. This specimen was peripheral blood, taken in a trial of Ad26.COV2.S vaccine versus placebo. The sequenced DNA is TGTGCCAGCAGTTACGGAAGGGACACTGAAGCTTTCTTT. Translated, it gives CASSYGRDTEAFF.